This TCR beta chain derives from a study of OX40 agonist ivuxolimab in advanced cancers. Study at large: People who had prior anti-PD-1, anti-PD-L1 or anti-CTLA-4 therapy could take part, and roughly 44% had some. In three patients, partial responses were observed, one with hepatocellular carcinoma and two with cutaneous melanoma.

Sequencing was performed with immunoSEQ multiplex PCR; in TCRdb, only in-frame clones are kept and a portion is missing. The top ten hold about 22% of the sample, which has 12,000 to 15,000 clones, roughly 92% seen once. On cycle 4 day 1 and cycle 7 day 1, as well as at baseline, blood was sampled. Of note for this clone: At one of its ends the junction is not consistent with the germline gene, which may arise from a read error. Other DNA sequences of this sample code for an identical CDR3.

The CDR3 spans 13 residues. CDR1 is MNHEY, CDR2 SVGAGI, per germline. The gene calls are TRBV6-5 and TRBJ2-5; tentative D call: TRBD1 (7 bases). The sample in question was CD4+ or CD8+ T cells sorted from blood, obtained in a trial of the OX40 agonist ivuxolimab. The sequence was obtained from an adult with an advanced solid tumor such as melanoma, head and neck, liver or kidney cancer. CDR3 region: CASSYIRGETQYF. CDR3 DNA: TGTGCCAGCAGTTACATCAGGGGGGAGACTCAGTACTTC.